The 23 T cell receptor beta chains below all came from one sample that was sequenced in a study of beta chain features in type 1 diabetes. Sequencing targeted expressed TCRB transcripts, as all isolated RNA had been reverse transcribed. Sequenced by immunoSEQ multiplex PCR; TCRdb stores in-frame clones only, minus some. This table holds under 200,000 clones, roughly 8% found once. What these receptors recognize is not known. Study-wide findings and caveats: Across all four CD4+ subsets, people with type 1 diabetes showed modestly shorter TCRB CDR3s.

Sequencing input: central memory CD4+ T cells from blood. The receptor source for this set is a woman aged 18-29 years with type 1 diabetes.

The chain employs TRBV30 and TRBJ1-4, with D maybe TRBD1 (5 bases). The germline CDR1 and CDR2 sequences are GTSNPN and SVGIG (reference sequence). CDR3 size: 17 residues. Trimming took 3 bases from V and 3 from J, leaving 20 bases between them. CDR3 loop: CAWRRLAEWTPNEKLFF. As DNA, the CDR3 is TGTGCCTGGAGGAGACTGGCCGAATGGACACCTAATGAAAAACTGTTTTTT.

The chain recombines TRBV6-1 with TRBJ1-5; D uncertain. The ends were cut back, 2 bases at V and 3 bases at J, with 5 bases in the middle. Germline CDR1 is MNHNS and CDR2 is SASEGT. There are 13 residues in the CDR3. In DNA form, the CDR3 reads TGTGCCAGCAGTGAATTACACAATCAGCCCCAGCATTTT. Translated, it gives CASSELHNQPQHF.

The CDR3 protein is CASSPSGGAGYTF. The CDR3 DNA is TGTGCCAGCAGTCCCTCGGGAGGGGCCGGCTACACCTTC. The chain couples TRBV6-5 to TRBJ1-2; D is possibly TRBD1 (5 bases). The CDR3 is 13 amino acids. Trimming shortened V by 5 bases and J by 8 bases, and 15 bases separated the two germline ends. CDR1 and CDR2 from the germline V gene are MNHEY and SVGAGI.

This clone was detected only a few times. The CDR3 bases are TGTGCCAGCAGTAGTGCACGCGGAGGGAAATCCTACAATGAGCAGTTCTTC. Amino acid sequence: CASSSARGGKSYNEQFF. V usage is TRBV2 and J usage is TRBJ2-1; tentatively, D is TRBD2 (6 bases). This CDR3 comprises 17 residues. Germline V gives CDR1 SNHLY, CDR2 FYNNEI. V lost 5 bases and J lost 1, with 18 bases in between.

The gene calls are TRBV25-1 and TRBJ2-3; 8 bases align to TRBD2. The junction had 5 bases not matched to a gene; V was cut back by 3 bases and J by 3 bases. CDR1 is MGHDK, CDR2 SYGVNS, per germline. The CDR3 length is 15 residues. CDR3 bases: TGTGCCAGCAGTGAGGCGGGAGGACCGACAGATACGCAGTATTTT. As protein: CASSEAGGPTDTQYF.

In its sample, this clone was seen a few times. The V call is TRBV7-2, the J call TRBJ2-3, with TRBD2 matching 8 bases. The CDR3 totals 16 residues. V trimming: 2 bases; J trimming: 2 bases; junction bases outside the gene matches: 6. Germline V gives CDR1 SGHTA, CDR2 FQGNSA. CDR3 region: CASSLNGGANTDTQYF. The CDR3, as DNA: TGTGCCAGCAGCTTAAACGGGGGGGCCAACACAGATACGCAGTATTTT. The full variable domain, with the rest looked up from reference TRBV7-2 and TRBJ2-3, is GAGVSQSPSNKVTEKGKDVELRCDPISGHTALYWYRQSLGQGLEFLIYFQGNSAPDKSGLPSDRFSAERTGGSVSTLTIQRTQQEDSAVYLCASSLNGGANTDTQYFGPGTRLTVL.

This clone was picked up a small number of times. CDR3 in DNA: TGTGCCAGCAGTCCTGGACAGGGACAAACTGAAGCTTTCTTT. Amino acid sequence: CASSPGQGQTEAFF. V gene TRBV28 combines with J gene TRBJ1-1; 8 nucleotides align to TRBD1. The trim removed 5 bases at V and 5 bases at J, leaving 7 bases unmatched. This CDR3 spans 14 amino acids. Germline assignment: CDR1 MDHEN and CDR2 SYDVKM.

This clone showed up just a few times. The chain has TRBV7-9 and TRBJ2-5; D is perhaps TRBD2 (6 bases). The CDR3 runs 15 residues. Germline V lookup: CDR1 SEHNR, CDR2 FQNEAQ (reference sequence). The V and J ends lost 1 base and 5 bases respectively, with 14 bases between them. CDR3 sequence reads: CASSLVAGNWETQYF. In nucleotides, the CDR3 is TGTGCCAGCAGCTTAGTTGCGGGAAATTGGGAGACCCAGTACTTC.

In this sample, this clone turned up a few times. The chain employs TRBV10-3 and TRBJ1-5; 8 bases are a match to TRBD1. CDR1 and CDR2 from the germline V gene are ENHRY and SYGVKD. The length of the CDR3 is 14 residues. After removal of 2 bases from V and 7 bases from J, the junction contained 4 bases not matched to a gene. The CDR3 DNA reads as TGTGCCATCAGTGAGGAAACAGGGGGACAGCCCCAGCATTTT. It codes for CAISEETGGQPQHF.

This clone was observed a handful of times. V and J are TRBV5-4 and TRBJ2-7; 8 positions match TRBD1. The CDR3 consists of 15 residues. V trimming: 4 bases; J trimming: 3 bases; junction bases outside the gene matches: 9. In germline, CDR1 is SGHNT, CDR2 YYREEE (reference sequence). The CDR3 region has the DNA TGTGCCAGCAGCCTCCCGGGACAGGAACTCTACGAGCAGTACTTC. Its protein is CASSLPGQELYEQYF.

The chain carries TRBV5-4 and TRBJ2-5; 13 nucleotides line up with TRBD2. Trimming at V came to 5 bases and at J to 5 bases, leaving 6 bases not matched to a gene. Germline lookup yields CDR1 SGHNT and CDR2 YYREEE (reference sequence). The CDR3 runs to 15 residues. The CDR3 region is CASRELAGGGETQYF. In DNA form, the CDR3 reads TGTGCCAGCAGGGAACTAGCGGGAGGGGGTGAGACCCAGTACTTC.

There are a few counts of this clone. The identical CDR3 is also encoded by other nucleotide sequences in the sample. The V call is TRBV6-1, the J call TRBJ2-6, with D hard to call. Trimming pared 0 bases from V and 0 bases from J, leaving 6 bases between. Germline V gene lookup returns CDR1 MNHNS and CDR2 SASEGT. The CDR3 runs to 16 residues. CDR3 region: CASSEASRSGANVLTF. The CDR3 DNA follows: TGTGCCAGCAGTGAAGCAAGCCGCTCTGGGGCCAACGTCCTGACTTTC.

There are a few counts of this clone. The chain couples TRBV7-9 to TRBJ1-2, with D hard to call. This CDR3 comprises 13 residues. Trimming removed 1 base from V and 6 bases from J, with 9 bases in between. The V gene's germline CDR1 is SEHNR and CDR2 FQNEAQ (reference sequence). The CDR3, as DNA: TGTGCCAGCAGCTTAGAACAGACGGATGGCTACACCTTC. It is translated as CASSLEQTDGYTF.

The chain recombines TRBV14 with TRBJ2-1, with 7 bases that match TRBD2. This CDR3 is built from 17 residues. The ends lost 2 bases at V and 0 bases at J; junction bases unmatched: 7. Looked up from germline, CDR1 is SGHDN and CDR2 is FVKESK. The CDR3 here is CASSQWEGTGSYNEQFF. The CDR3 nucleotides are TGTGCCAGCAGCCAATGGGAGGGTACCGGCTCCTACAATGAGCAGTTCTTC.

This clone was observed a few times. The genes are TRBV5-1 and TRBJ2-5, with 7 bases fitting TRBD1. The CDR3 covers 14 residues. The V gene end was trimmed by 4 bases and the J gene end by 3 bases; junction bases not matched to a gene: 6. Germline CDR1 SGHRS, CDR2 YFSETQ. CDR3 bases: TGCGCCAGCAGCCCCGGGACAGCTGAAGAGACCCAGTACTTC. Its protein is CASSPGTAEETQYF.

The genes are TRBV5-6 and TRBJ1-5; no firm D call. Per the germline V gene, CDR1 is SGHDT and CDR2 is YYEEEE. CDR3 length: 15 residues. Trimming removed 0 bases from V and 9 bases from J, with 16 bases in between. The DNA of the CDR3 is TGTGCCAGCAGCTTGGGCGGGGTTCTCAGTGGGCCCCAGCATTTT. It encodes CASSLGGVLSGPQHF.

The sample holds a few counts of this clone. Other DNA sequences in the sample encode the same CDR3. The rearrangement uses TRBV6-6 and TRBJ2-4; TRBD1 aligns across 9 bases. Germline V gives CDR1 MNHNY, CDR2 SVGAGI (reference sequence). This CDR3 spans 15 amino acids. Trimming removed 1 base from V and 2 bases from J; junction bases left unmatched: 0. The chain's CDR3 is CASSYYRGPKNIQYF. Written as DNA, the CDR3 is TGTGCCAGCAGTTACTACAGGGGGCCCAAAAACATTCAGTACTTC.

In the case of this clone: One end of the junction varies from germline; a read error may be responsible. CDR3 region: CGTASTYEQYF. The CDR3 DNA reads as TGCGGGACAGCAAGTACCTACGAGCAGTACTTC. The chain links TRBV5-8 to TRBJ2-7; 7 bases line up with TRBD1. The CDR3 totals 11 residues. Germline V gene data show CDR1 as SGHTS and CDR2 as YDEGEE.

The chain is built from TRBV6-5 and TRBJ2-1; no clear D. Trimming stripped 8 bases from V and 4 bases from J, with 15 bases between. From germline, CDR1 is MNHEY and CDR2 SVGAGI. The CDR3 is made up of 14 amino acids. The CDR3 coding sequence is TGTGCCAGCGGTGAGGCGGTGAGATACAATGAGCAGTTCTTC. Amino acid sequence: CASGEAVRYNEQFF.

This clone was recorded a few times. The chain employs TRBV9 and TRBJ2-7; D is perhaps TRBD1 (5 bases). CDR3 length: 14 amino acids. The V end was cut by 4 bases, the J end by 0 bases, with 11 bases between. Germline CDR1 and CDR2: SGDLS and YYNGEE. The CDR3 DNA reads TGTGCCAGCAGCTTACAAGGGGACTCCTACGAGCAGTACTTC. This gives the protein CASSLQGDSYEQYF.

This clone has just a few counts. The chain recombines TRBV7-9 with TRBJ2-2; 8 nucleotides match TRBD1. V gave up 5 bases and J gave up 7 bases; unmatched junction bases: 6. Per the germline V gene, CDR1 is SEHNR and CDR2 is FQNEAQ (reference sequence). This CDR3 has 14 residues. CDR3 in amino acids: CASSASGGGGELFF. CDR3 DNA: TGTGCCAGCAGCGCCTCAGGGGGCGGCGGGGAGCTGTTTTTT.

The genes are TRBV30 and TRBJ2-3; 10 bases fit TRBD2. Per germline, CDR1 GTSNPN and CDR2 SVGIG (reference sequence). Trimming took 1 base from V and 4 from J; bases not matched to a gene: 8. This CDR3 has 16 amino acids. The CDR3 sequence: CAWSAASGSLADTQYF. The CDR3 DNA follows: TGTGCCTGGAGTGCGGCTAGCGGGAGCCTCGCAGATACGCAGTATTTT.

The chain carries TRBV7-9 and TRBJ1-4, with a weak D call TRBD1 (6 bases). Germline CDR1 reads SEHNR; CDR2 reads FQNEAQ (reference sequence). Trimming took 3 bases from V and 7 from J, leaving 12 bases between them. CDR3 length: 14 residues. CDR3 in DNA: TGTGCCAGCAGCTTCCTCAGGGGCGGTGAAAAACTGTTTTTT. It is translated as CASSFLRGGEKLFF. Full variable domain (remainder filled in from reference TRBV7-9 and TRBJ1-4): DTGVSQNPRHKITKRGQNVTFRCDPISEHNRLYWYRQTLGQGPEFLTYFQNEAQLEKSRLLSDRFSAERPKGSFSTLEIQRTEQGDSAMYLCASSFLRGGEKLFFGSGTQLSVL.